This record looks at one TCR beta chain sequence and its context. Its antigen is unknown. The data are from a study of PD-1 blockade in classical Hodgkin lymphoma. Looking at the study overall: Nivolumab dosed at 3 mg/kg went to patients intravenously every 2 weeks. Study conclusions and caveats: The study reported lower baseline TCR diversity in newly diagnosed patients than in healthy donors. Significantly greater TCR diversity emerged by C4D1 in CD4+ cells but not CD8+ cells. Individuals initiating nivolumab under 1 year after ASCT were excluded.

Repertoires were generated with immunoSEQ multiplex PCR, while TCRdb's copy carries only in-frame clones and drops some. The sample consists of approximately 28,000 clones, 70% to 80% of them appearing once. After autologous stem cell transplantation all patients relapsed, and prior brentuximab vedotin exposure differed between cohorts. Magnetic depletion of unwanted cells isolated CD4+ T cells from thawed PBMCs. The germline gives CDR1 SGHAT, CDR2 FQNNGV. The CDR3 sequence is 13 residues long. Trimming left V 5 bases short and J 6 bases short, with 13 bases between. The chain joins TRBV11-2 to TRBJ1-1; D gene uncertain. Sequencing used CD4+ T cells from blood, obtained at baseline. This receptor was identified in a human donor with classical Hodgkin lymphoma. CDR3 amino acids: CASSLRTTAEAFF. In DNA, the CDR3 is TGTGCCAGCAGCCTGCGAACCACAGCTGAAGCTTTCTTT. Looking up the rest from reference TRBV11-2 and TRBJ1-1 gives the full variable domain: EAGVAQSPRYKIIEKRQSVAFWCNPISGHATLYWYQQILGQGPKLLIQFQNNGVVDDSQLPKDRFSAERLKGVDSTLKIQPAKLEDSAVYLCASSLRTTAEAFFGQGTRLTVV.